These 23 T cell receptor beta chains originate from one sample sequenced in a study of naive and memory T cell subsets. An equimolar mix of two oligonucleotides served as the beta constant-region primer for TRBC1 and TRBC2. Nested alpha and beta constant-region primers with the SP2 primer drove four PCR rounds on ligated cDNA. One entry per CDR3 protein results from TCRdb running MiXCR on the UMI-ligation and nested PCR reads. The sample shows around 110,000 distinct CDR3 sequences, around a third of them seen only once. Sequencing was carried out using central memory CD4+ T cells from blood. The receptors originated from a human donor in good health.

The rearrangement links TRBV28 to TRBJ2-5; D is unresolved. V was pared by 8 bases and J by 3 bases, with 16 bases between. The CDR3 is 14 amino acids. Per germline, CDR1 MDHEN and CDR2 SYDVKM. The CDR3 spells CASFPTRTKETQYF. CDR3 coding DNA: TGTGCCAGCTTCCCCACAAGAACAAAAGAGACCCAGTACTTC.

This clonotype was seen once. CDR3 DNA: TGTGCCAGCAGTAAGGGACAGGGTCGTCAGCCCCAGCATTTT. Protein: CASSKGQGRQPQHF. This chain connects TRBV27 to TRBJ1-5; the match to TRBD1 covers 9 bases. The CDR3 spans 14 residues. The J segment lost 6 bases and the V segment lost 5 bases, leaving 5 bases of the junction unmatched. CDR1 and CDR2 (germline): MNHEY, SMNVEV (reference sequence).

The table lists this clonotype with a few counts. This chain uses TRBV18 with TRBJ2-3, with D possibly TRBD1 on 6 matching bases. This CDR3 comprises 13 residues. V was trimmed by 6 bases and J by 8 bases, leaving 15 bases between them. Germline V CDR1 and CDR2: KGHSH, LQKENI. Here the CDR3 DNA reads TGTGCCAGCTCGTACCTCCGGGACATTACGCAGTATTTT. It is translated as CASSYLRDITQYF. Complete variable domain (other parts from reference TRBV18 and TRBJ2-3): NAGVMQNPRHLVRRRGQEARLRCSPMKGHSHVYWYRQLPEEGLKFMVYLQKENIIDESGMPKERFSAEFPKEGPSILRIQQVVRGDSAAYFCASSYLRDITQYFGPGTRLTVL.

The J gene is TRBJ2-7, the V gene TRBV7-8, with no clear D. The CDR3 length is 14 residues. Trimming left V 1 base short and J 0 bases short, with 7 bases between. Germline CDR1 SGHVS, CDR2 FQNEAQ. CDR3 in amino acids: CASSLVSFSYEQYF. For the CDR3, the DNA is TGTGCCAGCAGCTTAGTGAGTTTCTCCTACGAGCAGTACTTC.

The CDR3 sequence: CASSPPGLSGNTIYF. For the CDR3, the DNA is TGTGCCAGCAGTCCTCCTGGTCTCTCCGGAAACACCATATATTTT. V usage is TRBV2 and J usage is TRBJ1-3; no clear D gene. The CDR3 covers 15 residues. Trimming pared 5 bases from V and 4 bases from J, leaving 15 bases between. Germline values: CDR1 SNHLY, CDR2 FYNNEI.

This rearrangement joins TRBV5-1 to TRBJ2-7; D possibly uses TRBD1 or TRBD2 (5 bases each). CDR1 SGHRS and CDR2 YFSETQ come from the germline V gene. The length of the CDR3 is 14 residues. Between the trimmed V and J ends, which lost 0 bases and 3 bases, there was a span of 10 bases. The CDR3 spells CASSLDGTGYEQYF. The DNA of the CDR3 is TGCGCCAGCAGCTTGGACGGGACGGGCTACGAGCAGTACTTC.

This clonotype turned up a few times. The chain uses TRBV6-5 and TRBJ2-7; no clear D. Trimming removed 7 bases from V and 3 bases from J, with 16 bases in between. CDR3 length equals 14 residues. CDR1 and CDR2 (germline): MNHEY, SVGAGI. The CDR3 loop is CASTRSPTHYEQYF. The CDR3 coding sequence is TGTGCCAGCACCCGGAGCCCTACGCACTACGAGCAGTACTTC.

The chain uses TRBV3-1 and TRBJ2-3; 7 nucleotides agree with TRBD2. Germline CDR1 is LGHDT and CDR2 is YNNKEL (reference sequence). The V and J ends lost 0 bases and 0 bases, in that order; junction bases with no gene match: 6. The CDR3 extends over 17 amino acids. CDR3 bases: TGTGCCAGCAGCCAAGATAGGAAGCGGGATAGCACAGATACGCAGTATTTT. This encodes CASSQDRKRDSTDTQYF.

This chain joins TRBV28 and TRBJ2-5; no clear D gene. Between the trimmed V and J ends, which lost 4 bases and 4 bases, there was a span of 10 bases. This CDR3 comprises 13 residues. Germline CDR1 is MDHEN and CDR2 is SYDVKM. The CDR3 loop is CASSSGGLETQYF. Written as DNA, the CDR3 is TGTGCCAGCAGTTCCGGTGGTTTAGAGACCCAGTACTTC.

This clonotype was counted ten times or more. The genes are TRBV10-3 and TRBJ2-3; D unclear. CDR3 size: 11 residues. V was clipped by 5 bases and J by 2 bases, with 2 bases between them. The germline gives CDR1 ENHRY, CDR2 SYGVKD. The CDR3 coding sequence is TGTGCCATCAGTAACACAGATACGCAGTATTTT. Translation: CAISNTDTQYF.

V and J are TRBV7-8 and TRBJ2-7; no clear D gene. CDR3 length equals 13 residues. CDR1 is SGHVS and CDR2 is FQNEAQ in the germline V gene. V lost 1 base, J lost 3 bases, and 7 bases lay in between. This CDR3 reads CASSLVVHYEQYF. In DNA form, the CDR3 reads TGTGCCAGCAGCTTAGTAGTTCACTACGAGCAGTACTTC.

This clonotype was found a few times. The V gene is TRBV29-1, the J gene TRBJ2-3; 8 bases line up with TRBD1. The CDR3 has 14 residues. Germline CDR1 SQVTM, CDR2 ANQGSEA. After removal of 5 bases from V and 3 bases from J, the junction contained 7 bases not matched to a gene. CDR3 loop: CSVLDRGRTDTQYF. The CDR3 DNA reads as TGCAGCGTTCTCGACAGGGGTCGGACAGATACGCAGTATTTT.

The chain uses TRBV20-1 and TRBJ2-2; D call uncertain. Germline CDR1 DFQATT, CDR2 SNEGSKA (reference sequence). The CDR3 runs 12 residues. Trimming took off 3 bases at V and 7 bases at J, with 9 bases between the two ends. DNA of the CDR3: TGCAGTGCTAGTACCGTACACGGGGAGCTGTTTTTT. Amino acids: CSASTVHGELFF.

The rearrangement uses TRBV3-1 and TRBJ2-3, with unresolved D. Per the germline V gene, CDR1 is LGHDT and CDR2 is YNNKEL (reference sequence). Trimming pared 1 base from V and 0 bases from J, leaving 5 bases between. The CDR3 totals 14 residues. The CDR3 coding sequence is TGTGCCAGCAGCCAAGTGGCTAGCACAGATACGCAGTATTTT. This translates into CASSQVASTDTQYF.

A few counts support this clonotype. This chain joins TRBV6-5 and TRBJ1-5; D not resolved. The CDR3 contains 14 residues. V lost 4 bases, J lost 0 bases, and 7 bases lay in between. Germline lookup yields CDR1 MNHEY and CDR2 SVGAGI. The CDR3 region is CASSLEYSNQPQHF. DNA of the CDR3: TGTGCCAGCAGTTTAGAGTATAGCAATCAGCCCCAGCATTTT.

The J gene is TRBJ2-1, the V gene TRBV6-5; 7 bases are shared with TRBD2. The V and J ends lost 5 bases and 4 bases, in that order; junction bases with no gene match: 8. The CDR3 has 15 amino acids. Germline CDR1 MNHEY, CDR2 SVGAGI. CDR3 DNA sequence: TGTGCCAGCAGTAGCGGGGCAGCTCCTTACAATGAGCAGTTCTTC. This translates into CASSSGAAPYNEQFF.

This clonotype has just a few counts. The chain has TRBV25-1 and TRBJ2-7; a possible D gene is TRBD2 (6 bases). The CDR3 covers 13 residues. Germline V lookup: CDR1 MGHDK, CDR2 SYGVNS. V lost 5 bases and J 0 bases, leaving 8 bases between the germline ends. This CDR3 is CASSWGGSYEQYF. CDR3 nucleotide sequence: TGTGCCAGCAGTTGGGGAGGCTCCTACGAGCAGTACTTC.

The chain uses TRBV28 and TRBJ2-7; possible D gene TRBD1, 5 bases. The CDR3 loop spans 14 amino acids. Germline assignment: CDR1 MDHEN and CDR2 SYDVKM. The V gene lost 5 bases and the J gene lost 0 bases, with 11 bases spanning the gap. The CDR3 reads CASSDDRDSYEQYF. The CDR3 region has the DNA TGTGCCAGCAGTGATGACAGAGACTCCTACGAGCAGTACTTC.

This clonotype appeared a few times. This chain uses TRBV6-6 with TRBJ1-6; D is unclear. Per the germline V gene, CDR1 is MNHNY and CDR2 is SVGAGI (reference sequence). V gave up 0 bases and J gave up 0 bases, with 12 bases separating them. CDR3 length equals 18 residues. CDR3 DNA sequence: TGTGCCAGCAGTTACTCTGTGGCACCGAGCTCCTATAATTCACCCCTCCACTTT. The encoded protein is CASSYSVAPSSYNSPLHF.

This sequence joins TRBV28 and TRBJ1-5, with a tentative D call TRBD1 (5 bases). This CDR3 spans 16 amino acids. Germline-derived CDR1 and CDR2 are MDHEN and SYDVKM. Trimming left V 3 bases short and J 2 bases short, with 14 bases between. CDR3 in amino acids: CASSLVGGHRNQPQHF. CDR3 in DNA: TGTGCCAGCAGTTTGGTGGGGGGTCATCGCAATCAGCCCCAGCATTTT.

This clonotype was observed many times. V usage is TRBV7-2 and J usage is TRBJ2-7, with D uncertain. CDR3 length: 12 amino acids. V was clipped by 5 bases and J by 0 bases, with 5 bases between them. In germline, CDR1 is SGHTA, CDR2 FQGNSA. Here the CDR3 DNA reads TGTGCCAGCAGCCTGCACTCCTACGAGCAGTACTTC. This codes for CASSLHSYEQYF.

This clonotype has only a few counts. The chain recombines TRBV2 with TRBJ1-2, with a possible D match to TRBD1 (5 bases). Trimming left V 3 bases short and J 2 bases short, with 10 bases between. There are 14 residues in the CDR3. The germline gives CDR1 SNHLY, CDR2 FYNNEI. The CDR3 reads CASSDPGPNYGYTF. CDR3 DNA sequence: TGTGCCAGCAGTGATCCAGGGCCGAACTATGGCTACACCTTC.

CDR3 in amino acids: CASSQGQYTEAFF. CDR3 coding DNA: TGTGCCAGCAGCCAGGGACAGTACACTGAAGCTTTCTTT. The gene calls are TRBV11-3 and TRBJ1-1; 7 bases are shared with TRBD1. This CDR3 region has 13 residues. Trimming at V came to 5 bases and at J to 3 bases, leaving 3 bases not matched to a gene. The V gene's germline CDR1 is SGHNT and CDR2 YENEEA.